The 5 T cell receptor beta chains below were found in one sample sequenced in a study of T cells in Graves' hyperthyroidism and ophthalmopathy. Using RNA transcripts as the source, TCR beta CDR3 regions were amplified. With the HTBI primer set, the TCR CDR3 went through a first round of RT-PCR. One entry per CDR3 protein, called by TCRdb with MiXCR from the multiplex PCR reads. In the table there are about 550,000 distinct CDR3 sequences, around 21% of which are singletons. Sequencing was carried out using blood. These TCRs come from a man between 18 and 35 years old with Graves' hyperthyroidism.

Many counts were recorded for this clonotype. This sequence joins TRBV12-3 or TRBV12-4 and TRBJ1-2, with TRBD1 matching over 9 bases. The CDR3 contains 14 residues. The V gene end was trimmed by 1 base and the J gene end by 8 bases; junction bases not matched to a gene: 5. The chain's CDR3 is CASSLGATGGGYTF. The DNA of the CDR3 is TGTGCCAGCAGTTTAGGAGCGACAGGGGGAGGCTACACCTTC.

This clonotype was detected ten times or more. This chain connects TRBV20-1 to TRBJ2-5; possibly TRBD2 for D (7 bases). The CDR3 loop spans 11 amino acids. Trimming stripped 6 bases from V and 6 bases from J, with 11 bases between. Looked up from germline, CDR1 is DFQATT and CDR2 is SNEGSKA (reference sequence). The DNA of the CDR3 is TGCAGTGCCGGGGGGCGACAGACCCAGTACTTC. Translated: CSAGGRQTQYF.

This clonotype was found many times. The DNA for the CDR3 is TGTGCCAGCAGTTACAGCGCCGGGGGCACTGAAGCTTTCTTT. Its protein product is CASSYSAGGTEAFF. The J gene is TRBJ1-1, the V gene TRBV6-5; D possibly corresponds to TRBD1 (5 bases). The CDR3 has 14 residues. The V and J ends lost 2 bases and 4 bases respectively, with 11 bases between them. From germline, CDR1 is MNHEY and CDR2 SVGAGI.

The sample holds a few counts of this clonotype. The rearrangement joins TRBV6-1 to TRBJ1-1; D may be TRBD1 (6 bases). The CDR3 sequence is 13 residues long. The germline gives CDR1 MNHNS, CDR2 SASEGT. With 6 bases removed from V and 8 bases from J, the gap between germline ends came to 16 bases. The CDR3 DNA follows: TGTGCCAGCAGATCCCCCCGGGACAAGGAAGCTTTCTTT. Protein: CASRSPRDKEAFF.

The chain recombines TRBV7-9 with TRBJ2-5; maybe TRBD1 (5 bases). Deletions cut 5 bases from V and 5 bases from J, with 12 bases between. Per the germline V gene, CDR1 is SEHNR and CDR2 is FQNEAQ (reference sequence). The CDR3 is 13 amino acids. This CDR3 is CASSPRTLETQYF. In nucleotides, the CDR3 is TGTGCCAGCAGCCCTCGGACATTGGAGACCCAGTACTTC.